The clone carrying this TCR beta chain was found many times. What it binds is unknown. The sample is drawn from a study of T cells in Graves' hyperthyroidism and ophthalmopathy. Study-wide findings and caveats: For ophthalmopathy, model prediction preceded onset by a median about 6.4 months. Most clonotypes expanded in thyroid above 0.001 were likewise present in blood.

It was RNA transcripts that yielded the amplified TCR beta CDR3 regions. The study used the HTBI primer set for a first-round RT-PCR of the TCR CDR3. TCRdb fed the multiplex PCR reads into MiXCR, producing one record per CDR3 protein. The sample has fewer than 750,000 distinct CDR3 sequences; 13% to 15% are singletons. Diagnoses were made from clinical symptoms, serum measures (thyroxine and TRAb), thyroid ultrasound and orbital computed tomography. There are 14 residues in the CDR3. Germline trimming cut 4 bases from V and 3 bases from J; bases unmatched to any gene: 3. The germline V gene has CDR1 DFQATT and CDR2 SNEGSKA (reference sequence).

Input material: blood. The origin of this receptor is a woman between 50 and 59 years old with Graves' ophthalmopathy. This chain joins TRBV20-1 and TRBJ2-1; 10 bases are a match to TRBD2. The CDR3 nucleotides read TGCAGTGCTAAACTAGCGGGGATCTACAATGAGCAGTTCTTC. Protein: CSAKLAGIYNEQFF.